Listed below are T cell receptor beta chains from one sample, sequenced in a study of blood T cell repertoires in COVID-19. Using immunoSEQ multiplex PCR, the repertoire was profiled, and TCRdb retains in-frame clones only, with some absent. This table holds 150,000 or so clones, 87% found once. The sample was peripheral blood. These receptor sequences come from a woman between 70 and 85 years old with COVID-19, enrolled during active disease. Each CDR3 is given with its conserved first and last residue. D genes are given only for firm matches. Clone size is stated in some rows and not others, as once, few, many or a class when expanded.

TGTGCCAGCAGTTCAGGGACAGGGGGCACAACTAATGAAAAACTGTTTTTT	CASSSGTGGTTNEKLFF	TRBD1	TRBV28	.	TRBJ1-4
TGTGCCAGCTCACCACGTTCGACAAGGACAATAGGCCACGAGCAGTACTTC	CASSPRSTRTIGHEQYF	.	TRBV18	.	TRBJ2-7
TGTGCCACCATCCGCAGGGGGATGGTAGATACGCAGTATTTT	CATIRRGMVDTQYF	TRBD1	TRBV6-5	.	TRBJ2-3
TGTGCCAGCAGCTCCCCCGGGACAGGGTACACTGAAGCTTTCTTT	CASSSPGTGYTEAFF	TRBD1	TRBV7-9	.	TRBJ1-1
TGTGCCAGCAGTCTCCCGGACAGGGACTATGGCTACACCTTC	CASSLPDRDYGYTF	TRBD1	TRBV28	.	TRBJ1-2
TGCGCCAGCAGTACAGGAAGCAATGAGCAGTTCTTC	CASSTGSNEQFF	.	TRBV5-1	.	TRBJ2-1
TGTGCCATCAGCGGACTAGCGGGGGGATCCTACGAGCAGTACTTC	CAISGLAGGSYEQYF	TRBD2	TRBV10-3	.	TRBJ2-7
TGTGCCAGCAGTAACGGACTAGATGAAAAACTGTTTTTT	CASSNGLDEKLFF	.	TRBV27	.	TRBJ1-4
TGCGCCAGCAGCTTGGGTAGCCAGGAGGGTAATTCACCCCTCCACTTT	CASSLGSQEGNSPLHF	.	TRBV5-1	few	TRBJ1-6
TGTGCCATGGGTCCCCAGAAAGAGGGCGAGCAGTACTTC	CAMGPQKEGEQYF	.	TRBV10-3	.	TRBJ2-7
TGCGCCAGCAGCTCCCTCCAGGGCTATGGCTACACCTTC	CASSSLQGYGYTF	.	TRBV5-1	.	TRBJ1-2
TGTGCCACCAGCAGAGATCGCGGGCGGTATCAGCCCCAGCATTTT	CATSRDRGRYQPQHF	.	TRBV15	.	TRBJ1-5
TGTGCCAGCAGTCCAAACGGTCTTGACACAGATACGCAGTATTTT	CASSPNGLDTDTQYF	.	TRBV7-9	.	TRBJ2-3
TGTGCCAGCAGCTTGCGCGAAGGCACAGGGGATTCACCCCTCCACTTT	CASSLREGTGDSPLHF	TRBD1	TRBV5-4	.	TRBJ1-6
TGTGCCAGCACCCTACTCGTGTCTACCTACGAGCAGTACTTC	CASTLLVSTYEQYF	.	TRBV28	.	TRBJ2-7
TGTGCCAGCACCACTACCGGACAGGCATATCAGCCCCAGCATTTT	CASTTTGQAYQPQHF	TRBD1	TRBV6-5	.	TRBJ1-5
TGTGCCAGCAGTGAGGGGCGGCACTCTGGAAACACCATATATTTT	CASSEGRHSGNTIYF	.	TRBV6-1	.	TRBJ1-3
TGTGCCAGCTCAAACTCCGGTCTTGAACTGTTTTTT	CASSNSGLELFF	.	TRBV11-2	.	TRBJ1-4
TGCGCCGGCCAGGGAATTAATGAAAAACTGTTTTTT	CAGQGINEKLFF	.	TRBV23-1	.	TRBJ1-4
TGTGCCAGCAGTGACCGGGGATACTCTGGAAACACCATATATTTT	CASSDRGYSGNTIYF	.	TRBV2	few	TRBJ1-3
TGCGCCAGCAGCTTGGAGGGACAGGGTAGAAACGAGCAGTACTTC	CASSLEGQGRNEQYF	TRBD1	TRBV5-1	.	TRBJ2-7
TGTGCCAGCAGCCCAGAAAGGGACAGGGGGCGCTCTGGAAACACCATATATTTT	CASSPERDRGRSGNTIYF	TRBD1	TRBV5-4	.	TRBJ1-3
TGTGCCACCAGCAGAGATAAGGCAGGAACCGACTTC	CATSRDKAGTDF	.	TRBV15	.	TRBJ2-5
TGTGCCGGGAGCCAAAGAGGGGGAACTCAGCCCCAGCATTTT	CAGSQRGGTQPQHF	.	TRBV2	few	TRBJ1-5
TGCGCCAGCAGCTTGGTAGGAGTTGCCCTCCACTTT	CASSLVGVALHF	.	TRBV5-1	once	TRBJ1-6
TGTGCCAGCAGTTTCTTCCGGGACACTGAAGCTTTCTTT	CASSFFRDTEAFF	.	TRBV28	once	TRBJ1-1
TGTGCCAGTAGCCCGCCTGGCGAGACCCAGTACTTC	CASSPPGETQYF	.	TRBV19	.	TRBJ2-5
TGTGCCAGCAGCCCAACTAGCAGAGAGACCCAGTACTTC	CASSPTSRETQYF	.	TRBV11-2	.	TRBJ2-5
TGTGCCAGCAGCTTAGGGGCCAGGGCCTATAATTCACCCCTCCACTTT	CASSLGARAYNSPLHF	.	TRBV7-2	.	TRBJ1-6
TGTGCCAGCAGCCAAGGAGGGACAGGGGCGGCCTACGAGCAGTACTTC	CASSQGGTGAAYEQYF	TRBD1	TRBV4-2	.	TRBJ2-7
TGTGCCAGCATCCGGCGGGGGGCTGGTGGCTACACCTTC	CASIRRGAGGYTF	.	TRBV5-6	few	TRBJ1-2
TGCAGCGTTGAAATGGGAGGCAGGGTTATCTCCCAGCAGTACTTC	CSVEMGGRVISQQYF	.	TRBV29-1	.	TRBJ2-7
TGCAGCGTTAAAGAAGTCCCTGAAACTACCGGGGAGCTGTTTTTT	CSVKEVPETTGELFF	.	TRBV29-1	.	TRBJ2-2
TGTGCCAGCAGGTTGGACAGGGTGGTGCGTAATGAGCAGTTCTTC	CASRLDRVVRNEQFF	TRBD1	TRBV6-5	.	TRBJ2-1
TGTGCCAGCAGCTCAACGACCGAGCGCGTGCAAGAGACCCAGTACTTC	CASSSTTERVQETQYF	.	TRBV5-5	.	TRBJ2-5
TGTGCCAGCAGCTCCCCACCACTAGCGCCTACCTACAATGAGCAGTTCTTC	CASSSPPLAPTYNEQFF	TRBD2	TRBV6-2/TRBV6-3	once	TRBJ2-1
TGCGCCAGCAGCTTGAATCCAAACTATGGCTACACCTTC	CASSLNPNYGYTF	.	TRBV5-1	.	TRBJ1-2
TGCGCCAGCAGCTTCCAGGGTAGTGGCACTGAAGCTTTCTTT	CASSFQGSGTEAFF	.	TRBV5-1	.	TRBJ1-1
TGTGCCAGCAGTGGGACAGCCTATAATTCACCCCTCCACTTT	CASSGTAYNSPLHF	TRBD1	TRBV28	.	TRBJ1-6
TGTGCCAGCAGTCGAGGACAGCCGGGGGGCTACACCTTC	CASSRGQPGGYTF	.	TRBV2	.	TRBJ1-2
TGTGCCAGCAGCGGGACTAGCGGGGGATCCGGGGAGCTGTTTTTT	CASSGTSGGSGELFF	TRBD2	TRBV7-8	.	TRBJ2-2
TGTGCCAGCAGACTGACAGGGGGAAAACTGTTTTTT	CASRLTGGKLFF	TRBD1	TRBV2	few	TRBJ1-4
TGCGCCAGCAGCTTGGCCGCAGTCCCCACCTACGAGCAGTACTTC	CASSLAAVPTYEQYF	.	TRBV5-1	.	TRBJ2-7
TGTGCCAGCAGCTTAACTAGCGGGGGGTTCAACACCGGGGAGCTGTTTTTT	CASSLTSGGFNTGELFF	TRBD2	TRBV7-6	few	TRBJ2-2
TGTGCCAGCTCACCACCGTCGCAGTCTGGAAACACCATATATTTT	CASSPPSQSGNTIYF	.	TRBV18	.	TRBJ1-3
TGTGCCAGCAGCTTATTAGGACATATGAACACTGAAGCTTTCTTT	CASSLLGHMNTEAFF	.	TRBV7-8	.	TRBJ1-1
TGTGCCAGCAGCTCCGGGGGTAACATTCAGTACTTC	CASSSGGNIQYF	.	TRBV9	.	TRBJ2-4
TGTGCCAGTAGTATACCCCGACTGAGCGGGGGGGCCTACAATGAGCAGTTCTTC	CASSIPRLSGGAYNEQFF	TRBD2	TRBV19	.	TRBJ2-1
TGTGCCAGCAGTGAGGGACAATGGGGTGTAGAAGCTTTCTTT	CASSEGQWGVEAFF	.	TRBV2	.	TRBJ1-1
TGTGCCAGCAGTCGGACAGTTTGGGAGAACACTGAAGCTTTCTTT	CASSRTVWENTEAFF	.	TRBV6-5	.	TRBJ1-1
TGCGCCAGCAGTGTTAGCGGGGGTACAGATACGCAGTATTTT	CASSVSGGTDTQYF	TRBD2	TRBV10-2	.	TRBJ2-3
TGTGCCAGCGCGGGGCCGGGGGAAAAACTGTTTTTT	CASAGPGEKLFF	.	TRBV3-1/TRBV3-2	.	TRBJ1-4
TGTGCCAGCAGTTACTCAAGCAGGGGATATGGCTACACCTTC	CASSYSSRGYGYTF	.	TRBV6-5	.	TRBJ1-2
TGTGCCAGCAGCTTGGGGGTAGCGAGATCCTACGAGCAGTACTTC	CASSLGVARSYEQYF	.	TRBV5-6	.	TRBJ2-7
TGTGCCAGCAGTGAAAAGCTGTTGAGAACCACTAGCGGGGCCACAGATACGCAGTATTTT	CASSEKLLRTTSGATDTQYF	TRBD2	TRBV6-1	.	TRBJ2-3
TGTGCCAGCAGCCTTAGTCGTACTGAAGCTTTCTTT	CASSLSRTEAFF	.	TRBV3-1/TRBV3-2	once	TRBJ1-1
TGCAGCGTTGAGGCCAGCTATGGCTACACCTTC	CSVEASYGYTF	.	TRBV29-1	once	TRBJ1-2